These 27 T cell receptor beta chains originate from one sample sequenced in a study of OX40 agonist ivuxolimab in advanced cancers. Assay: immunoSEQ multiplex PCR; the TCRdb copy retains only in-frame clones and omits some. The top ten hold 0.95% to 1.5% of the sample, which has around 110,000 clones, more than 85% seen once. This specimen consisted of CD4+ or CD8+ T cells sorted from blood, obtained in a trial of the OX40 agonist ivuxolimab. These receptors were collected from an adult with an advanced solid tumor such as melanoma, head and neck, liver or kidney cancer.

This clone was detected only a few times. V and J are TRBV6-1 and TRBJ1-5; 9 bases map to TRBD1. After removal of 3 bases from V and 1 base from J, the junction contained 4 bases not matched to a gene. The germline V gene has CDR1 MNHNS and CDR2 SASEGT. There are 16 residues in the CDR3. CDR3 sequence reads: CASSDPGQGSNQPQHF. In nucleotides, the CDR3 is TGTGCCAGCAGTGACCCGGGACAGGGAAGCAATCAGCCCCAGCATTTT.

The chain couples TRBV28 to TRBJ2-7, with TRBD2 matching over 8 bases. Per germline, CDR1 MDHEN and CDR2 SYDVKM. V gave up 5 bases and J gave up 2 bases; unmatched junction bases: 11. CDR3 length: 16 residues. The DNA of the CDR3 is TGTGCCAGCAGTCTTTCGCTAGCGGGTTTGACCTACGAGCAGTACTTC. This gives the protein CASSLSLAGLTYEQYF. The variable domain in full, completed from reference TRBV28 and TRBJ2-7, reads DVKVTQSSRYLVKRTGEKVFLECVQDMDHENMFWYRQDPGLGLRLIYFSYDVKMKEKGDIPEGYSVSREKKERFSLILESASTNQTSMYLCASSLSLAGLTYEQYFGPGTRLTVT.

The chain links TRBV11-3 to TRBJ1-3; D unresolved. V was shortened by 0 bases and J by 2 bases, with 8 bases between the two germline ends. CDR1 SGHNT and CDR2 YENEEA come from the germline V gene. The CDR3 loop spans 15 amino acids. The CDR3 nucleotides read TGTGCCAGCAGCTTAGATCTACGGACTGGAAACACCATATATTTT. This sequence encodes CASSLDLRTGNTIYF.

The V and J genes are TRBV27 and TRBJ2-1; no clear D. The V end lost 2 bases, the J end lost 4 bases, and 9 bases lay between the germline ends. This CDR3 has 14 amino acids. Germline lookup yields CDR1 MNHEY and CDR2 SMNVEV (reference sequence). CDR3 sequence (DNA): TGTGCCAGCAGTTTAGGTACCGGGTACAATGAGCAGTTCTTC. It translates to CASSLGTGYNEQFF.

The gene calls are TRBV5-1 and TRBJ1-1, with 11 bases lining up with TRBD1. Germline CDR1 is SGHRS and CDR2 is YFSETQ. The CDR3 runs to 14 residues. The V and J ends lost 4 bases and 4 bases, in that order; junction bases with no gene match: 3. The CDR3 spells CASSRTGGGTEAFF. In nucleotides, the CDR3 is TGCGCCAGCAGCAGGACAGGGGGCGGCACTGAAGCTTTCTTT.

This clone has more than one count but fewer than ten. The genes are TRBV28 and TRBJ1-5; no reliable D call. Germline CDR1 and CDR2: MDHEN and SYDVKM. The CDR3 extends over 12 amino acids. Between the trimmed V and J ends, which lost 7 bases and 0 bases, there was a span of 4 bases. The CDR3, as DNA: TGTGCCAGCACATATAGCAATCAGCCCCAGCATTTT. Amino acids: CASTYSNQPQHF.

This rearrangement joins TRBV27 to TRBJ2-7; maybe TRBD2 (5 bases). This CDR3 is built from 15 residues. Looked up from germline, CDR1 is MNHEY and CDR2 is SMNVEV (reference sequence). V lost 1 base and J lost 0, with 10 bases in between. The CDR3 DNA is TGTGCCAGCAGTTTATATAGCGTTAGCTCCTACGAGCAGTACTTC. This gives the protein CASSLYSVSSYEQYF.

The chain carries TRBV28 and TRBJ2-7; 8 nucleotides match TRBD1. Germline V gene lookup returns CDR1 MDHEN and CDR2 SYDVKM. Trimming at V came to 8 bases and at J to 4 bases, leaving 7 bases not matched to a gene. This CDR3 has 13 amino acids. As DNA, the CDR3 is TGTGCCAGCGAGACAGGGGAACTTTACGAGCAGTACTTC. Translated: CASETGELYEQYF. Looking up the rest from reference TRBV28 and TRBJ2-7 gives the full variable domain: DVKVTQSSRYLVKRTGEKVFLECVQDMDHENMFWYRQDPGLGLRLIYFSYDVKMKEKGDIPEGYSVSREKKERFSLILESASTNQTSMYLCASETGELYEQYFGPGTRLTVT.

This chain joins TRBV11-3 and TRBJ2-2; no reliable D call. The ends were cut back, 1 base at V and 1 base at J, with 16 bases in the middle. Germline CDR1 reads SGHNT; CDR2 reads YENEEA. This CDR3 has 18 residues. The CDR3 sequence: CASSLGSFRVQNTGELFF. The DNA for the CDR3 is TGTGCCAGCAGCTTAGGGAGTTTCCGGGTTCAGAACACCGGGGAGCTGTTTTTT.

The rearrangement joins TRBV18 to TRBJ2-1; D possibly corresponds to TRBD1 (6 bases). CDR1 KGHSH and CDR2 LQKENI come from the germline V gene. The CDR3 runs 18 residues. Deletions cut 4 bases from V and 0 bases from J, with 19 bases between. CDR3 DNA sequence: TGTGCCAGCTCACTCGTGTTTGGAACAGGGAGCTCCTACAATGAGCAGTTCTTC. It is translated as CASSLVFGTGSSYNEQFF.

This chain joins TRBV9 and TRBJ2-3; the match to TRBD2 covers 15 bases. This CDR3 has 18 amino acids. V was clipped by 3 bases and J by 0 bases; unmatched bases: 5. Germline loops: CDR1 SGDLS, CDR2 YYNGEE. In DNA form, the CDR3 reads TGTGCCAGCAGCGAGGGACTAGCGGGAGGCATAAGCACAGATACGCAGTATTTT. This codes for CASSEGLAGGISTDTQYF.

This clone was counted only a few times. The rearrangement uses TRBV6-6 and TRBJ1-4; possible D gene TRBD1, 6 bases. Germline CDR1 is MNHNY and CDR2 is SVGAGI (reference sequence). CDR3 size: 14 residues. Trimming shortened V by 5 bases and J by 8 bases, and 15 bases separated the two germline ends. CDR3 region: CASSGLQGREKLFF. For the CDR3, the DNA is TGTGCCAGCAGTGGATTACAGGGACGGGAAAAACTGTTTTTT.

This clone was recorded a few times. V usage is TRBV10-3 and J usage is TRBJ1-1; 10 nucleotides match TRBD1. J gave up 5 bases and V 7 bases, and 4 bases lay outside the gene matches. CDR1 and CDR2 (germline): ENHRY, SYGVKD. The CDR3 runs to 13 residues. The CDR3 nucleotides are TGTGCCATCACACCGGGACAGGGGACTGAAGCTTTCTTT. Protein product: CAITPGQGTEAFF.

The V and J genes are TRBV4-3 and TRBJ2-1, with TRBD2 matching over 8 bases. This CDR3 is built from 17 residues. The germline V gene has CDR1 LGHNA and CDR2 YSLEER. Trimming at V came to 4 bases and at J to 9 bases, leaving 17 bases not matched to a gene. The CDR3: CASSRLGREGGQGEQFF. The CDR3 DNA reads TGCGCCAGCAGCCGCCTGGGACGGGAGGGCGGGCAAGGTGAGCAGTTCTTC.

The rearrangement joins TRBV4-2 to TRBJ1-1; 7 bases are a match to TRBD1. The V gene's germline CDR1 is LGHNA and CDR2 YNFKEQ. The CDR3 consists of 15 residues. J was trimmed by 0 bases and V by 5 bases; bases with no gene match: 6. The CDR3 here is CASSSGGIMNTEAFF. CDR3 nucleotide sequence: TGTGCCAGCAGCTCAGGGGGGATCATGAACACTGAAGCTTTCTTT.

This clone came up once. The chain is built from TRBV2 and TRBJ1-1; perhaps TRBD1 as D (6 bases). CDR1 is SNHLY, CDR2 FYNNEI, per germline. The CDR3 covers 14 residues. With 4 bases removed from V and 4 bases from J, the gap between germline ends came to 13 bases. CDR3 nucleotide sequence: TGTGCCAGCAGTGCACTCACAGGGAGCACTGAAGCTTTCTTT. It codes for CASSALTGSTEAFF.

The V and J genes are TRBV11-2 and TRBJ2-7, with 7 bases aligning to TRBD2. Germline CDR1 reads SGHAT; CDR2 reads FQNNGV. This CDR3 is 17 amino acids long. With V trimmed by 0 bases and J by 2 bases, 10 bases remained unmatched. The DNA for the CDR3 is TGTGCCAGCAGCTTAGATGGGGAGGGGCTATCAACCTACGAGCAGTACTTC. Translation: CASSLDGEGLSTYEQYF.

The chain carries TRBV5-4 and TRBJ2-3, with 7 bases lining up with TRBD2. CDR1 and CDR2 (germline): SGHNT, YYREEE (reference sequence). Losses at the gene ends were 0 bases for V and 5 bases for J; bases not matched to a gene: 6. The length of the CDR3 is 15 residues. CDR3 in DNA: TGTGCCAGCAGCTTGGAGGGAGGGCAAAGAGATACGCAGTATTTT. Its translation: CASSLEGGQRDTQYF.

The chain employs TRBV11-1 and TRBJ1-2, with D perhaps TRBD1 (5 bases). Trimming cost V 5 bases and J 1 base, with 11 bases left between them. CDR3 length equals 14 residues. Germline V gene data show CDR1 as SGHAT and CDR2 as FQDESV (reference sequence). The CDR3: CASSGGVDNYGYTF. Written as DNA, the CDR3 is TGTGCCAGCAGCGGAGGGGTGGATAACTATGGCTACACCTTC. Full variable domain (outside the CDR3, taken from reference TRBV11-1 and TRBJ1-2): EAEVAQSPRYKITEKSQAVAFWCDPISGHATLYWYRQILGQGPELLVQFQDESVVDDSQLPKDRFSAERLKGVDSTLKIQPAELGDSAMYLCASSGGVDNYGYTFGSGTRLTVV.

This clone was seen a single time. The rearrangement links TRBV20-1 to TRBJ2-7, with D hard to call. Germline-derived CDR1 and CDR2 are DFQATT and SNEGSKA (reference sequence). CDR3 length equals 11 residues. Trimming left V 6 bases short and J 4 bases short, with 10 bases between. The chain's CDR3 is CSAAEPYEQYF. The CDR3 DNA reads TGCAGTGCCGCAGAACCTTACGAGCAGTACTTC.

V usage is TRBV6-1 and J usage is TRBJ1-4; perhaps TRBD1 as D (6 bases). The CDR3 runs to 14 residues. The V gene's germline CDR1 is MNHNS and CDR2 SASEGT. Trimming removed 7 bases at V and 0 bases at J, with 9 bases between. This CDR3 reads CASKQGATNEKLFF. The CDR3 DNA is TGTGCCAGCAAACAGGGTGCAACTAATGAAAAACTGTTTTTT.

The rearrangement links TRBV5-1 to TRBJ1-1; D perhaps matches TRBD1 (5 bases). The germline V gene encodes CDR1 SGHRS and CDR2 YFSETQ. V was shortened by 1 base and J by 3 bases, with 13 bases between the two germline ends. The CDR3 consists of 15 residues. The CDR3 nucleotides read TGCGCCAGCAGCTTGTTGGGGGGAGGTGACACTGAAGCTTTCTTT. This gives the protein CASSLLGGGDTEAFF. Based on the CDR3 plus reference TRBV5-1 and TRBJ1-1, the full variable domain is KAGVTQTPRYLIKTRGQQVTLSCSPISGHRSVSWYQQTPGQGLQFLFEYFSETQRNKGNFPGRFSGRQFSNSRSEMNVSTLELGDSALYLCASSLLGGGDTEAFFGQGTRLTVV.

The V and J genes are TRBV15 and TRBJ1-2; D not certain. Germline CDR1 and CDR2: LNHNV and YYDKDF (reference sequence). Trimming stripped 0 bases from V and 10 bases from J, with 12 bases between. CDR3 length: 13 amino acids. In DNA form, the CDR3 reads TGTGCCACCAGCAGAGATTGGAGAGGGAACTACACCTTC. It specifies CATSRDWRGNYTF.

The genes are TRBV5-1 and TRBJ2-5, with a possible D match to TRBD1 (6 bases). This CDR3 comprises 12 residues. The V end was cut by 8 bases, the J end by 1 base, with 9 bases between. The germline CDR1 and CDR2 sequences are SGHRS and YFSETQ. CDR3 sequence (DNA): TGCGCCAGTGGACAGACCCAAGAGACCCAGTACTTC. Encoded protein: CASGQTQETQYF.

The V call is TRBV5-1, the J call TRBJ1-2; tentative D call: TRBD1 (6 bases). The germline V and J ends were trimmed by 4 bases and 6 bases, with 22 bases remaining between them. The CDR3 sequence is 16 residues long. CDR1 and CDR2 (germline): SGHRS, YFSETQ. CDR3 sequence (DNA): TGCGCCAGCAGCCCTCCAGCGGGGGGGGCGTTGGATGGCTACACCTTC. Translation: CASSPPAGGALDGYTF.

The J gene is TRBJ1-2, the V gene TRBV14; D is undetermined. The length of the CDR3 is 13 residues. The V gene lost 4 bases and the J gene lost 2 bases, with 8 bases spanning the gap. The germline V gene has CDR1 SGHDN and CDR2 FVKESK. CDR3 protein: CASSLRLNYGYTF. The CDR3 bases are TGTGCCAGCAGCCTTAGACTGAACTATGGCTACACCTTC.

The CDR3 DNA follows: TGTGCCAGCAACGACGCGGGGAAAGTGAACACTGAAGCTTTCTTT. Translation: CASNDAGKVNTEAFF. The V and J genes are TRBV28 and TRBJ1-1; D unclear. Trimming took off 7 bases at V and 0 bases at J, with 15 bases between the two ends. The CDR3 is 15 residues long. Germline V gene sequence: CDR1 MDHEN, CDR2 SYDVKM. Together with reference TRBV28 and TRBJ1-1, the CDR3 gives the full variable domain: DVKVTQSSRYLVKRTGEKVFLECVQDMDHENMFWYRQDPGLGLRLIYFSYDVKMKEKGDIPEGYSVSREKKERFSLILESASTNQTSMYLCASNDAGKVNTEAFFGQGTRLTVV.